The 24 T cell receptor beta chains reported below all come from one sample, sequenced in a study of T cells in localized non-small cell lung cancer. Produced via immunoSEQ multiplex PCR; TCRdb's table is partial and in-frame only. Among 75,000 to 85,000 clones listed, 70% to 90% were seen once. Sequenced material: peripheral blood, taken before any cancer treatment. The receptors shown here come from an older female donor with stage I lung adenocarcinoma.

Here the CDR3 DNA reads TGTGCCAGCAGTGAACCCCGGGCCCCCTACGAGCAGTACTTC. This translates into CASSEPRAPYEQYF. The chain combines TRBV6-1 with TRBJ2-7; no clear D. This CDR3 is 14 amino acids long. CDR1 and CDR2 (germline): MNHNS, SASEGT. The V gene lost 2 bases and the J gene lost 2 bases, with 10 bases spanning the gap.

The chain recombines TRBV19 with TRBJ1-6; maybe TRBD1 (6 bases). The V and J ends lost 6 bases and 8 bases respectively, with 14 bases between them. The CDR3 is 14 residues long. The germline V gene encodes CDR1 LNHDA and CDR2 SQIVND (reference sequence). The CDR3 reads CASSIQGIDSPLHF. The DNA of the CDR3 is TGTGCCAGTAGCATACAGGGAATTGATTCACCCCTCCACTTT.

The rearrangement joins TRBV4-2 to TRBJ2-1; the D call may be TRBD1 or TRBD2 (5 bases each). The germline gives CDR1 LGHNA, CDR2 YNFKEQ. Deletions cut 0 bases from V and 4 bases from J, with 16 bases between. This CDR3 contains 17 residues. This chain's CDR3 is CASSQEGVASRYNEQFF. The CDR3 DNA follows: TGTGCCAGCAGCCAAGAAGGGGTGGCTAGCAGGTACAATGAGCAGTTCTTC.

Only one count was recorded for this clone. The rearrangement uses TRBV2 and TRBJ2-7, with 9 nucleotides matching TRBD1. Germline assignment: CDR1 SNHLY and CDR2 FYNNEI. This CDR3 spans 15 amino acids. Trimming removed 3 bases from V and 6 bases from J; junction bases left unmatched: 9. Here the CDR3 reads CASSEIGQGISEQYF. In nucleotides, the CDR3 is TGTGCCAGCAGTGAGATCGGACAGGGGATCAGCGAGCAGTACTTC.

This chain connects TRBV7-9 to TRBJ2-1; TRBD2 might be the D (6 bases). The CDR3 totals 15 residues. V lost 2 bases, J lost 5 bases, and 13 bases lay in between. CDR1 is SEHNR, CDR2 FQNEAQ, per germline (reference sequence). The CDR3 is CASSLSGWRDNEQFF. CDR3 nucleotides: TGTGCCAGCAGCTTATCAGGATGGAGGGACAATGAGCAGTTCTTC.

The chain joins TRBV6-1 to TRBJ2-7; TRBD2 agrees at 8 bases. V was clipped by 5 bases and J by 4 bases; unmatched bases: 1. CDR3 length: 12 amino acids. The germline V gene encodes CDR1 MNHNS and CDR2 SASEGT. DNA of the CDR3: TGTGCCAGCAGTCGGGGGGGGTACGAGCAGTACTTC. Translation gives CASSRGGYEQYF.

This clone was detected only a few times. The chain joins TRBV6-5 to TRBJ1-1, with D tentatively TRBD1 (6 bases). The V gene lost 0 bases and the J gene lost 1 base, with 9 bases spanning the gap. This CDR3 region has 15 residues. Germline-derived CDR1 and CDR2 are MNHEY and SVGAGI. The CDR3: CASSYSRGANTEAFF. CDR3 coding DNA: TGTGCCAGCAGTTACTCGAGGGGGGCGAACACTGAAGCTTTCTTT.

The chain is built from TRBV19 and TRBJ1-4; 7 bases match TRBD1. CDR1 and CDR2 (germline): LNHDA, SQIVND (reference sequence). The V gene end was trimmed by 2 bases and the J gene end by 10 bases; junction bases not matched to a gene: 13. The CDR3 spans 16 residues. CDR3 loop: CASSITRTGALGKLFF. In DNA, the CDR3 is TGTGCCAGTAGTATAACCCGGACAGGAGCCCTTGGAAAACTGTTTTTT.

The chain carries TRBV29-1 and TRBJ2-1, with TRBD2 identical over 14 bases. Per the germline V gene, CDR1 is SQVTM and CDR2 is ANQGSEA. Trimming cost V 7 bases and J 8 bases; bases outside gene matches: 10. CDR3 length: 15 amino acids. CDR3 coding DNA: TGCAGCGGAAGCACGACTAGCGGGAGGGCCGATGAGCAGTTCTTC. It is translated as CSGSTTSGRADEQFF.

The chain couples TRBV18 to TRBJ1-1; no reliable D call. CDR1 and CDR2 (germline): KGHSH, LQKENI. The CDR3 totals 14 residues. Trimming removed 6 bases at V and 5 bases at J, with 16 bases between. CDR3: CASSASGVGTEAFF. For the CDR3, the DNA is TGTGCCAGCTCTGCCTCCGGGGTGGGTACTGAAGCTTTCTTT.

CDR3 amino acids: CASSFSSGYTF. The CDR3 region has the DNA TGTGCCAGCAGCTTCTCGTCTGGCTACACCTTC. The V and J genes are TRBV7-2 and TRBJ1-2; D ambiguous. Germline V gene sequence: CDR1 SGHTA, CDR2 FQGNSA. Trimming removed 3 bases from V and 7 bases from J, with 6 bases in between. This CDR3 has 11 residues. Complete variable domain (other parts from reference TRBV7-2 and TRBJ1-2): GAGVSQSPSNKVTEKGKDVELRCDPISGHTALYWYRQSLGQGLEFLIYFQGNSAPDKSGLPSDRFSAERTGGSVSTLTIQRTQQEDSAVYLCASSFSSGYTFGSGTRLTVV.

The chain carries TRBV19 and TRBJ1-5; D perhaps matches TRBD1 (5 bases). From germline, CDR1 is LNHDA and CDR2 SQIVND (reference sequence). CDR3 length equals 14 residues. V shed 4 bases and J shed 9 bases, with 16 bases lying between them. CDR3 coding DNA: TGTGCCAGTAGTACTGGGACGGACCGGGGGCCCCAGCATTTT. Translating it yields CASSTGTDRGPQHF.

In nucleotides, the CDR3 is TGTGCCAGCAGCCACGGGGTTGGCAGGGGTAACTATGGCTACACCTTC. Amino acid sequence: CASSHGVGRGNYGYTF. The J gene is TRBJ1-2, the V gene TRBV7-2; the D gene is possibly TRBD1 (6 bases). The length of the CDR3 is 16 residues. Germline-derived CDR1 and CDR2 are SGHTA and FQGNSA. V dropped 5 bases and J dropped 1 base, with 17 bases sitting between them.

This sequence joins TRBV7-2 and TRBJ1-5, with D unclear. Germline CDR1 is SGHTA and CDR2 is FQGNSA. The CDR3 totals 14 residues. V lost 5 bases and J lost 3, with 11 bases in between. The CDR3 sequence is CASSLQLPNQPQHF. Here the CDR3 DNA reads TGTGCCAGCAGCCTCCAGCTCCCCAATCAGCCCCAGCATTTT.

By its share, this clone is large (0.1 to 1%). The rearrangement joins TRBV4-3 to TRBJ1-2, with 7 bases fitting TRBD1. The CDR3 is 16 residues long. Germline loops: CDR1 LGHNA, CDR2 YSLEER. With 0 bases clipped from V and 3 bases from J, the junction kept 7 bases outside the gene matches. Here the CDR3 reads CASSQEWDSGHYGYTF. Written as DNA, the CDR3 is TGCGCCAGCAGCCAAGAATGGGACAGCGGACACTATGGCTACACCTTC.

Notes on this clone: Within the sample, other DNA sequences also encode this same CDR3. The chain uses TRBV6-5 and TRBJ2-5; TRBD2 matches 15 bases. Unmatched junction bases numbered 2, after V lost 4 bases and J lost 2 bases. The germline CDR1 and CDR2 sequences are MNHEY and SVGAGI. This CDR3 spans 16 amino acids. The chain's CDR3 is CASSSGLAGGQETQYF. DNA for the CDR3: TGTGCCAGCAGTTCAGGACTAGCGGGGGGGCAAGAGACCCAGTACTTC.

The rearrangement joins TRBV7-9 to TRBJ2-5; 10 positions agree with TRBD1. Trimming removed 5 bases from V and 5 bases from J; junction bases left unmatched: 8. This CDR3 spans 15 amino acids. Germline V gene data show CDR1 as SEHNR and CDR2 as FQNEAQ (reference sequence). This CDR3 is CASSNRDRGVETQYF. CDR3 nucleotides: TGTGCCAGCAGCAACCGGGACAGGGGTGTTGAGACCCAGTACTTC.

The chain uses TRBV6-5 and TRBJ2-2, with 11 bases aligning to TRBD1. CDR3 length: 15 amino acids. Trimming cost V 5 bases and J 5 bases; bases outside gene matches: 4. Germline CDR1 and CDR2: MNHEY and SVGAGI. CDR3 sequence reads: CASSRGTGGTGELFF. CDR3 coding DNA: TGTGCCAGCAGTCGAGGGACAGGGGGAACCGGGGAGCTGTTTTTT.

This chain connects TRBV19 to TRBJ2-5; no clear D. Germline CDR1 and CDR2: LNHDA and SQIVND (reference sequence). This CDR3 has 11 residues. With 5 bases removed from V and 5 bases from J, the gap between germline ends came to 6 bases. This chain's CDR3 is CASSASETQYF. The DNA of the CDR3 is TGTGCCAGTAGTGCGTCGGAGACCCAGTACTTC.

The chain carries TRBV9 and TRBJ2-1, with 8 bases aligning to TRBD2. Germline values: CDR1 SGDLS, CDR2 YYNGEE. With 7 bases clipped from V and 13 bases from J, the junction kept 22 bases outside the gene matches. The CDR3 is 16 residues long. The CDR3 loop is CASAPGGLAGRFGQFF. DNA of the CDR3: TGTGCCAGCGCACCGGGGGGGCTAGCGGGCCGCTTTGGACAGTTCTTC.

Here the CDR3 reads CASSLAGLAGPQYF. The CDR3 DNA sequence: TGCGCCAGCAGCTTGGCCGGACTAGCGGGCCCCCAGTACTTC. The chain carries TRBV5-1 and TRBJ2-5; 11 nucleotides line up with TRBD2. The CDR3 is 14 residues long. J gave up 9 bases and V 0 bases, and 4 bases lay outside the gene matches. Looked up from germline, CDR1 is SGHRS and CDR2 is YFSETQ.

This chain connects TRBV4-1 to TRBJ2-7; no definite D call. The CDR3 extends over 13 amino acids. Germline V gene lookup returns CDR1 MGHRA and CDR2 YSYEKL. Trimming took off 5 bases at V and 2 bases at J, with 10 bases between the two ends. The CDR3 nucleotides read TGCGCCAGCAGCTTGGACGAAACCTACGAGCAGTACTTC. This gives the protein CASSLDETYEQYF.

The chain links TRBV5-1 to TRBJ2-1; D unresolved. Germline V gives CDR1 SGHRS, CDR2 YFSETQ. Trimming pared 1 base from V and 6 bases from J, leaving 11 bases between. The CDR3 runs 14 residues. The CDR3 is CASSLLVWSNEQFF. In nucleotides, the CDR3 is TGCGCCAGCAGCTTGTTAGTATGGAGCAATGAGCAGTTCTTC.

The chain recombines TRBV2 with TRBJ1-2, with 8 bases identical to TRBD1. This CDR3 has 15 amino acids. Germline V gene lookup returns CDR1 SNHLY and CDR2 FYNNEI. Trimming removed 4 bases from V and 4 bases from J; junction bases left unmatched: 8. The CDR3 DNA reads TGTGCCAGCAGTGTAGGTCAGGGGGCTGGCTATGGCTACACCTTC. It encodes CASSVGQGAGYGYTF.